One and the same sample provided the 24 T cell receptor beta chains below, sequenced in a study of blood T cell repertoires in COVID-19. Some clones are missing from TCRdb's copy, which holds only in-frame ones; the method was immunoSEQ multiplex PCR. The data contain approximately 490,000 clones, roughly 87% of them singletons. Specimen: PBMCs or T cells enriched from blood (not recorded which). These receptors all stem from a woman between 18 and 29 years old who had recovered from COVID-19.

The V call is TRBV21-1, the J call TRBJ2-7; the table's D call, TRBD1, has no DNA check behind it. TRBV21-1 constitutes a pseudogene. The CDR3 is 17 residues long. CDR3: CASSLKELDRSSYEQYF. For the CDR3, the DNA is TGTGCCAGCAGCCTGAAGGAACTAGACAGGAGCTCCTACGAGCAGTACTTC.

The gene calls are TRBV5-1 and TRBJ1-4, with D uncertain. Germline CDR1 SGHRS, CDR2 YFSETQ. This CDR3 has 15 amino acids. Trimming removed 0 bases at V and 8 bases at J, with 14 bases between. The CDR3 loop reads CASSLAGGMVEKLFF. CDR3 nucleotide sequence: TGCGCCAGCAGCTTGGCCGGAGGGATGGTCGAAAAACTGTTTTTT.

The chain is built from TRBV30 and TRBJ2-5, with TRBD2 matching over 11 bases. J lost 1 base, V lost 5 bases, and 6 bases had no gene match. This CDR3 has 15 residues. Germline CDR1 GTSNPN, CDR2 SVGIG (reference sequence). The CDR3, as DNA: TGTGCCTGGGGCTATAGCGGGGGGGCCCAAGAGACCCAGTACTTC. Its translation: CAWGYSGGAQETQYF.

This chain connects TRBV19 to TRBJ1-2; 9 bases line up with TRBD1. Germline CDR1 and CDR2: LNHDA and SQIVND (reference sequence). V was clipped by 4 bases and J by 5 bases; unmatched bases: 5. The CDR3 spans 14 residues. The CDR3 DNA reads TGTGCCAGTAGTAGCCGGGACAGGGCTTATGGCTACACCTTC. Its translation: CASSSRDRAYGYTF.

This rearrangement joins TRBV5-1 to TRBJ1-6; D not certain. This CDR3 contains 15 residues. The ends were cut back, 0 bases at V and 5 bases at J, with 9 bases in the middle. Per the germline V gene, CDR1 is SGHRS and CDR2 is YFSETQ. CDR3 sequence reads: CASSLVSVDNSPLHF. CDR3 bases: TGCGCCAGCAGCTTGGTTTCCGTTGATAATTCACCCCTCCACTTT.

The J gene is TRBJ1-6, the V gene TRBV2; 8 bases match TRBD1. Germline CDR1 and CDR2: SNHLY and FYNNEI. V trimming: 8 bases; J trimming: 9 bases; junction bases outside the gene matches: 6. The CDR3 totals 13 residues. The CDR3 sequence is CASGQGASSPLHF. For the CDR3, the DNA is TGTGCCAGCGGGCAGGGGGCTAGTTCACCCCTCCACTTT. The whole variable domain, remainder taken from reference TRBV2 and TRBJ1-6, is EPEVTQTPSHQVTQMGQEVILRCVPISNHLYFYWYRQILGQKVEFLVSFYNNEISEKSEIFDDQFSVERPDGSNFTLKIRSTKLEDSAMYFCASGQGASSPLHFGNGTRLTVT.

The CDR3 loop is CASSSTQETQYF. The CDR3 DNA follows: TGTGCCAGCAGTTCAACACAAGAGACCCAGTACTTC. The J gene is TRBJ2-5, the V gene TRBV27, with D hard to call. With 4 bases removed from V and 2 bases from J, the gap between germline ends came to 5 bases. Germline-derived CDR1 and CDR2 are MNHEY and SMNVEV (reference sequence). There are 12 residues in the CDR3.

The chain is built from TRBV28 and TRBJ2-3; 8 bases agree with TRBD2. CDR3 length equals 14 residues. J was trimmed by 2 bases and V by 11 bases; bases with no gene match: 9. The germline gives CDR1 MDHEN, CDR2 SYDVKM. This CDR3 reads CAHQSGGYTDTQYF. In DNA form, the CDR3 reads TGTGCCCATCAGAGCGGGGGATACACAGATACGCAGTATTTT.

V is TRBV6-6 and J is TRBJ2-7; 11 bases are shared with TRBD2. Germline CDR1 is MNHNY and CDR2 is SVGAGI (reference sequence). The CDR3 spans 16 residues. Trimming at V came to 6 bases and at J to 0 bases, leaving 7 bases not matched to a gene. This CDR3 is CASRTSGGVSSYEQYF. The DNA of the CDR3 is TGTGCCAGCAGAACTAGCGGGGGCGTAAGCTCCTACGAGCAGTACTTC.

In its sample, this clone was seen once. The chain combines TRBV7-8 with TRBJ1-1, with 9 bases aligning to TRBD1. V shed 3 bases and J 6 bases; nucleotides not matched to a gene: 11. The length of the CDR3 is 16 residues. In germline, CDR1 is SGHVS, CDR2 FQNEAQ. CDR3 loop: CASSFRTTGGTSEAFF. CDR3 DNA sequence: TGTGCCAGCAGCTTTAGGACTACAGGGGGCACATCTGAAGCTTTCTTT.

V and J are TRBV5-1 and TRBJ2-2; possibly TRBD2 for D (5 bases). Germline V gene data show CDR1 as SGHRS and CDR2 as YFSETQ. With 4 bases removed from V and 3 bases from J, the gap between germline ends came to 19 bases. There are 17 residues in the CDR3. The CDR3 spells CASSPRGGVSDTGELFF. The CDR3 DNA follows: TGCGCCAGCAGCCCCCGTGGAGGCGTCTCGGACACCGGGGAGCTGTTTTTT.

The chain joins TRBV28 to TRBJ2-5; D perhaps matches TRBD2 (6 bases). V gave up 5 bases and J gave up 2 bases, with 9 bases separating them. The CDR3 consists of 13 residues. The germline CDR1 and CDR2 sequences are MDHEN and SYDVKM. Here the CDR3 reads CASSNGGQETQYF. In nucleotides, the CDR3 is TGTGCCAGCAGTAACGGGGGACAAGAGACCCAGTACTTC.

The V gene is TRBV5-4, the J gene TRBJ2-1; D is perhaps TRBD2 (6 bases). CDR3 length: 15 residues. Germline CDR1 and CDR2: SGHNT and YYREEE (reference sequence). The V end was cut by 2 bases, the J end by 5 bases, with 14 bases between. The CDR3 DNA reads TGTGCCAGCAGCTTAGGAGGGCAGATTGACAATGAGCAGTTCTTC. This encodes CASSLGGQIDNEQFF.

This clone was seen only once. The chain links TRBV7-3 to TRBJ2-3, with TRBD2 matching 7 bases. The germline V gene encodes CDR1 SGHTA and CDR2 FQGTGA. The CDR3 covers 14 residues. The junction had 5 bases not matched to a gene; V was cut back by 2 bases and J by 6 bases. The CDR3, as DNA: TGTGCCAGCAGCTTAGGCGGGGGAGGGGATACGCAGTATTTT. It encodes CASSLGGGGDTQYF.

This sequence joins TRBV18 and TRBJ1-1; D possibly corresponds to TRBD1 (5 bases). The CDR3 length is 16 residues. Germline CDR1 and CDR2: KGHSH and LQKENI. V was cut by 4 bases and J by 0 bases, with 15 bases left in between. CDR3 bases: TGTGCCAGCTCACTTTGGGGCGGAGGGTTGAACACTGAAGCTTTCTTT. Translating gives CASSLWGGGLNTEAFF. The full variable domain, its missing parts supplied by reference TRBV18 and TRBJ1-1, is NAGVMQNPRHLVRRRGQEARLRCSPMKGHSHVYWYRQLPEEGLKFMVYLQKENIIDESGMPKERFSAEFPKEGPSILRIQQVVRGDSAAYFCASSLWGGGLNTEAFFGQGTRLTVV.

This clone was observed a single time. This chain joins TRBV5-4 and TRBJ2-3, with D maybe TRBD2 (5 bases). V shed 4 bases and J shed 2 bases, with 14 bases lying between them. There are 15 residues in the CDR3. Germline assignment: CDR1 SGHNT and CDR2 YYREEE (reference sequence). DNA for the CDR3: TGTGCCAGCAGCCCTGACTACTCCACCACAGATACGCAGTATTTT. This codes for CASSPDYSTTDTQYF.

The chain combines TRBV7-9 with TRBJ2-1; the match to TRBD2 covers 9 bases. Germline V lookup: CDR1 SEHNR, CDR2 FQNEAQ (reference sequence). CDR3 length: 14 residues. Germline trimming cut 5 bases from V and 7 bases from J; bases unmatched to any gene: 6. CDR3 sequence (DNA): TGTGCCAGCAGCCTCTCAGCGGGGGGTAATGAGCAGTTCTTC. This gives the protein CASSLSAGGNEQFF.

The V gene is TRBV21-1, the J gene TRBJ2-7; the tabulated D call, TRBD2, remains unverified against the DNA. TRBV21-1 is marked as a pseudogene. The CDR3 spans 24 residues. The chain's CDR3 is CASPPRRRPSRCCRPPSRRYEQYF. For the CDR3, the DNA is TGTGCCAGCCCCCCGCGGAGGCGTCCCTCTAGATGCTGCCGCCCACCCTCCCGCCGCTACGAGCAGTACTTC.

The chain carries TRBV5-4 and TRBJ2-5, with D possibly TRBD2 on 6 matching bases. Germline loops: CDR1 SGHNT, CDR2 YYREEE (reference sequence). The CDR3 contains 13 residues. V lost 4 bases, J lost 5 bases, and 12 bases lay in between. Here the CDR3 DNA reads TGTGCCAGCAGCCCGGACTATTCGGAGACCCAGTACTTC. It codes for CASSPDYSETQYF.

The V and J genes are TRBV4-1 and TRBJ2-1; D perhaps matches TRBD2 (6 bases). Germline V CDR1 and CDR2: MGHRA, YSYEKL. V lost 0 bases and J 2 bases, leaving 23 bases between the germline ends. CDR3 length equals 20 residues. CDR3 protein: CASSQDGRAGVQVTYNEQFF. DNA for the CDR3: TGCGCCAGCAGCCAAGATGGTCGAGCGGGCGTCCAAGTTACCTACAATGAGCAGTTCTTC.

The V call is TRBV30, the J call TRBJ1-3, with 9 positions matching TRBD1. The CDR3 is 16 amino acids. V lost 3 bases and J lost 0; bases outside the gene matches: 6. Germline loops: CDR1 GTSNPN, CDR2 SVGIG (reference sequence). DNA for the CDR3: TGTGCCTGGAGGCCGACAGGGGGATTCTCTGGAAACACCATATATTTT. Translated: CAWRPTGGFSGNTIYF.

The rearrangement links TRBV19 to TRBJ2-3; 9 bases fit TRBD1. Germline loops: CDR1 LNHDA, CDR2 SQIVND (reference sequence). Unmatched junction bases numbered 2, after V lost 5 bases and J lost 2 bases. This CDR3 has 14 residues. CDR3 residues: CASSRDRVTDTQYF. The CDR3 nucleotides are TGTGCCAGTAGTCGGGACAGGGTCACAGATACGCAGTATTTT.

In this sample, this clone turned up a few times. V gene TRBV20-1 combines with J gene TRBJ1-1, with a tentative D call TRBD1 (6 bases). This CDR3 spans 14 amino acids. Trimming left V 3 bases short and J 7 bases short, with 18 bases between. Looked up from germline, CDR1 is DFQATT and CDR2 is SNEGSKA (reference sequence). CDR3 bases: TGCAGTGCTAGTAATCGGGCAGGGGATTATGAAGCTTTCTTT. The encoded protein is CSASNRAGDYEAFF.

This chain links TRBV11-2 with TRBJ2-6, with 8 bases matching TRBD1. V gave up 0 bases and J gave up 0 bases; unmatched junction bases: 7. From germline, CDR1 is SGHAT and CDR2 FQNNGV. The CDR3 contains 19 residues. The CDR3 spells CASSLDYPDRVSGANVLTF. CDR3 sequence (DNA): TGTGCCAGCAGCTTAGATTATCCGGACAGGGTCTCTGGGGCCAACGTCCTGACTTTC.